Detailed here is one T cell receptor (beta chain). The entry originates in a study of PD-L1 blockade in urothelial cancer. Germline V lookup: CDR1 SGHNT, CDR2 YYREEE (reference sequence). The junction had 6 bases not matched to a gene; V was cut back by 5 bases and J by 0 bases. CDR3 length equals 15 residues. Produced via immunoSEQ multiplex PCR; TCRdb's table is partial and in-frame only. Of some 19,000 clones listed, 85% to 90% are singletons. This chain links TRBV5-4 with TRBJ2-3; 7 bases match TRBD2. The sequence derives from a woman aged 55-69 years with urothelial cancer. The source was PBMCs, collected around atezolizumab (anti-PD-L1) treatment. The CDR3 DNA reads TGTGCCAGCAGGCGGGCGGGAGAAAGCACAGATACGCAGTATTTT. It translates to CASRRAGESTDTQYF.